Below are 16 T cell receptor beta chains sequenced from a single sample in a study of blood T cell repertoires in COVID-19. Libraries were prepared by immunoSEQ multiplex PCR; TCRdb keeps only in-frame clonotypes and omits some of them. Of under 450,000 clones in the sample, 87% were seen once. The sample was PBMCs or T cells enriched from blood (not recorded which). These receptors were obtained from a woman under 40 who had recovered from COVID-19.

The V gene is TRBV27, the J gene TRBJ2-7, with 9 nucleotides matching TRBD1. In germline, CDR1 is MNHEY, CDR2 SMNVEV (reference sequence). This CDR3 has 15 amino acids. V shed 6 bases, J shed 2 bases, and the junction held 8 bases outside the gene matches. The chain's CDR3 is CASSRIGTGTYEQYF. CDR3 coding DNA: TGTGCCAGCAGCCGTATAGGGACAGGGACCTACGAGCAGTACTTC.

Of note for this clone: The junction shows a germline mismatch at one end, possibly a read error. This specimen includes other DNA sequences encoding the same CDR3. The chain has TRBV7-7 and TRBJ2-1; 8 bases match TRBD2. This CDR3 spans 15 amino acids. Per germline, CDR1 SSHAT and CDR2 FNYEAQ (reference sequence). Here the CDR3 reads CASSLGLGGGNEQFF. CDR3 bases: TGTGCTAGCAGCTTGGGACTAGGAGGGGGCAATGAGCAGTTCTTC.

The chain is built from TRBV3-1 (or the pseudogene TRBV3-2) and TRBJ1-5; weak D call: TRBD1 (6 bases). Trimming took off 3 bases at V and 3 bases at J, with 12 bases between the two ends. From germline, CDR1 is LGHDT and CDR2 YNNKEL (reference sequence). This CDR3 contains 15 residues. The CDR3 DNA is TGTGCCAGCAGCCAGGCAGGGGATCCCAATCAGCCCCAGCATTTT. It translates to CASSQAGDPNQPQHF.

The rearrangement uses TRBV16 and TRBJ2-1, with D tentatively TRBD2 (6 bases). Trimming removed 0 bases from V and 9 bases from J, with 18 bases in between. Germline V CDR1 and CDR2: KGHSY, FQNENV. The CDR3 loop spans 16 amino acids. CDR3 loop: CASSQSRGQKMSEQFF. The DNA of the CDR3 is TGTGCCAGCAGCCAATCGCGGGGCCAAAAAATGAGTGAGCAGTTCTTC.

About this clone: Mismatch with germline at one junction end may stem from a read error. The chain is built from TRBV13 and TRBJ2-7; 10 bases align to TRBD1. Germline V lookup: CDR1 PRHDT, CDR2 FYEKMQ (reference sequence). There are 14 residues in the CDR3. The CDR3 DNA is TGTGCCAGCAGCGTAGGGGACAGGGGCTACGAGCAGTACTTC. Its protein is CASSVGDRGYEQYF.

The rearrangement joins TRBV5-1 to TRBJ2-2; weak D call: TRBD1 (5 bases). The V end was cut by 4 bases, the J end by 3 bases, with 13 bases between. CDR3 length: 15 residues. Germline CDR1 is SGHRS and CDR2 is YFSETQ. The CDR3 DNA reads as TGCGCCAGCAGCCGTGGGGCAGGCGACACCGGGGAGCTGTTTTTT. Protein: CASSRGAGDTGELFF.

This chain connects TRBV28 to TRBJ1-4; 8 bases are shared with TRBD1. This CDR3 is 14 amino acids long. From germline, CDR1 is MDHEN and CDR2 SYDVKM. V lost 4 bases, J lost 4 bases, and 2 bases stayed unmatched. The CDR3 reads CASSSGQDNEKLFF. The CDR3, as DNA: TGTGCCAGCAGTTCGGGACAGGATAATGAAAAACTGTTTTTT.

About this clone: A read error may account for a junction end that differs from germline. The CDR3 sequence is CASSFAGFGQPQHF. The CDR3 DNA follows: TGTGCTAGCAGCTTCGCGGGATTTGGTCAGCCCCAGCATTTT. The chain uses TRBV7-7 and TRBJ1-5; D is uncertain. This CDR3 comprises 14 residues. The V gene's germline CDR1 is SSHAT and CDR2 FNYEAQ (reference sequence).

V and J are TRBV2 and TRBJ1-2; possibly TRBD1 for D (5 bases). In germline, CDR1 is SNHLY, CDR2 FYNNEI. The CDR3 extends over 15 amino acids. V shed 2 bases and J shed 4 bases, with 14 bases lying between them. CDR3 nucleotide sequence: TGTGCCAGCAGTGAACTGGGACTACTAATCTATGGCTACACCTTC. Its protein product is CASSELGLLIYGYTF. Complete variable domain (other parts from reference TRBV2 and TRBJ1-2): EPEVTQTPSHQVTQMGQEVILRCVPISNHLYFYWYRQILGQKVEFLVSFYNNEISEKSEIFDDQFSVERPDGSNFTLKIRSTKLEDSAMYFCASSELGLLIYGYTFGSGTRLTVV.

The gene calls are TRBV5-1 and TRBJ1-1, with TRBD1 matching over 8 bases. The J segment lost 4 bases and the V segment lost 2 bases, leaving 10 bases of the junction unmatched. CDR3 length equals 16 residues. From germline, CDR1 is SGHRS and CDR2 YFSETQ. CDR3: CASSFGQGSLGTEAFF. Written as DNA, the CDR3 is TGCGCCAGCAGCTTTGGACAGGGCTCATTGGGCACTGAAGCTTTCTTT.

V usage is TRBV3-1 (or the pseudogene TRBV3-2) and J usage is TRBJ1-3; D remains unclear. CDR1 is LGHDT, CDR2 YNNKEL, per germline (reference sequence). This CDR3 region has 15 residues. V was shortened by 3 bases and J by 4 bases, with 13 bases between the two germline ends. DNA for the CDR3: TGTGCCAGCAGCCATCCCCTTGTGGGCGGAAACACCATATATTTT. Protein product: CASSHPLVGGNTIYF.

This clone was counted a few times. The genes are TRBV4-1 and TRBJ1-4, with D possibly matching TRBD1 (5 bases). The CDR3 runs to 16 residues. CDR1 and CDR2 (germline): MGHRA, YSYEKL. The V end lost 0 bases, the J end lost 7 bases, and 15 bases lay between the germline ends. CDR3 DNA: TGCGCCAGCAGCCAAGATGGGGCGGGAAAGGGTGAAAAACTGTTTTTT. This translates into CASSQDGAGKGEKLFF.

V and J are TRBV6-5 and TRBJ2-7; possible D gene TRBD2, 6 bases. Trimming removed 7 bases from V and 2 bases from J, with 15 bases in between. This CDR3 region has 14 residues. Germline CDR1 reads MNHEY; CDR2 reads SVGAGI. The CDR3 DNA reads as TGTGCCAGCACCAGTGGGGGGAGAGCCTACGAGCAGTACTTC. As protein: CASTSGGRAYEQYF.

The rearrangement uses TRBV7-9 and TRBJ1-3; D not resolved. V was pared by 6 bases and J by 1 base, with 10 bases between. CDR3 size: 14 residues. Germline values: CDR1 SEHNR, CDR2 FQNEAQ (reference sequence). This CDR3 is CASSPSVSGNTIYF. The CDR3 nucleotides read TGTGCCAGCAGTCCCAGCGTATCTGGAAACACCATATATTTT.

The chain has TRBV19 and TRBJ2-1; 12 nucleotides line up with TRBD2. The junction had 4 bases not matched to a gene; V was cut back by 6 bases and J by 4 bases. Germline assignment: CDR1 LNHDA and CDR2 SQIVND (reference sequence). There are 15 residues in the CDR3. The CDR3 sequence: CASRTGTSGYNEQFF. In DNA, the CDR3 is TGTGCCAGTAGAACCGGGACTAGCGGGTACAATGAGCAGTTCTTC.

The genes are TRBV5-1 and TRBJ1-4, with D possibly matching TRBD1 (6 bases). Trimming shortened V by 0 bases and J by 7 bases, and 13 bases separated the two germline ends. Germline loops: CDR1 SGHRS, CDR2 YFSETQ. This CDR3 comprises 15 residues. The chain's CDR3 is CASSLVAGAGEKLFF. CDR3 nucleotide sequence: TGCGCCAGCAGCTTGGTCGCAGGGGCGGGTGAAAAACTGTTTTTT.